Presented here are 25 T cell receptor beta chains from one specimen sequenced in a study of long-term antiretroviral therapy in people with HIV. Researchers ran immunoSEQ v3.0 at survey level. Profiling relied on immunoSEQ multiplex PCR, and the TCRdb table lists in-frame clones only, not all of them. The sample includes 17,000 or so clones, 90% to 95% seen only once; the top ten take around 9.3%. The sample was unsorted PBMCs, taken 0.3 years after starting antiretroviral therapy. All receptors come from a man in his 60s with HIV.

V gene TRBV6-1 combines with J gene TRBJ2-1; TRBD2 aligns across 12 bases. CDR1 MNHNS and CDR2 SASEGT come from the germline V gene. The V segment lost 5 bases and the J segment 6 bases; nucleotides outside the gene matches: 5. The CDR3 consists of 15 residues. The CDR3 nucleotides read TGTGCCAGCAGTCTAGCGGGAGGGCCCCTCAATGAGCAGTTCTTC. This translates into CASSLAGGPLNEQFF.

The chain combines TRBV10-2 with TRBJ1-5; D may be TRBD1 (5 bases). CDR3 length: 16 residues. Germline assignment: CDR1 WSHSY and CDR2 SAAADI. The ends were cut back, 2 bases at V and 1 base at J, with 12 bases in the middle. Here the CDR3 DNA reads TGCGCCAGCAGTGAGGAGGGGCGCGGAAGCAATCAGCCCCAGCATTTT. This encodes CASSEEGRGSNQPQHF.

The chain recombines TRBV10-3 with TRBJ2-6; possibly TRBD2 for D (6 bases). Germline V gene data show CDR1 as ENHRY and CDR2 as SYGVKD. V was cut by 10 bases and J by 0 bases, with 13 bases left in between. This CDR3 has 15 residues. DNA of the CDR3: TGTGCCACCCTCCGGGGGAACTCTGGGGCCAACGTCCTGACTTTC. Translation: CATLRGNSGANVLTF.

This clone was seen only once. The V call is TRBV5-1, the J call TRBJ1-6; no reliable D call. Trimming cost V 2 bases and J 0 bases, with 12 bases left between them. The CDR3 contains 17 residues. Germline loops: CDR1 SGHRS, CDR2 YFSETQ. CDR3 in DNA: TGCGCCAGCAGCTTAGGAGTGGCGAGCTCCTATAATTCACCCCTCCACTTT. Encoded protein: CASSLGVASSYNSPLHF.

The V and J genes are TRBV15 and TRBJ2-2; D might be TRBD2 (6 bases). The CDR3 is 14 residues long. The V end lost 5 bases, the J end lost 4 bases, and 11 bases lay between the germline ends. Germline values: CDR1 LNHNV, CDR2 YYDKDF (reference sequence). The CDR3 protein is CATSPQGGTGELFF. The CDR3 region has the DNA TGTGCCACCAGCCCGCAGGGAGGCACCGGGGAGCTGTTTTTT.

The chain is built from TRBV19 and TRBJ2-7; weak D call: TRBD2 (5 bases). Trimming took off 5 bases at V and 4 bases at J, with 12 bases between the two ends. This CDR3 has 13 amino acids. The germline gives CDR1 LNHDA, CDR2 SQIVND (reference sequence). The CDR3 reads CASSPASSYEQYF. CDR3 nucleotide sequence: TGTGCCAGTAGTCCCGCTAGCTCGTACGAGCAGTACTTC.

This rearrangement joins TRBV10-2 to TRBJ1-6; 8 bases agree with TRBD1. Germline V gene data show CDR1 as WSHSY and CDR2 as SAAADI. Unmatched junction bases numbered 3, after V lost 4 bases and J lost 4 bases. The CDR3 is 15 residues long. CDR3 sequence (DNA): TGCGCCAGCAGTGGGACAGGGAGATATAATTCACCCCTCCACTTT. Translating gives CASSGTGRYNSPLHF.

J is TRBJ2-3 and V is TRBV4-1; 8 bases map to TRBD2. The CDR3 totals 20 residues. CDR1 MGHRA and CDR2 YSYEKL come from the germline V gene. Trimming removed 1 base from V and 1 base from J; junction bases left unmatched: 16. The CDR3 sequence: CASSQGSRRGLGWGTDTQYF. The CDR3 DNA sequence: TGCGCCAGCAGCCAAGGGAGCCGCCGGGGACTAGGATGGGGCACAGATACGCAGTATTTT.

The chain is built from TRBV19 and TRBJ2-3, with 9 bases lining up with TRBD2. The germline V gene encodes CDR1 LNHDA and CDR2 SQIVND (reference sequence). J was trimmed by 4 bases and V by 6 bases; bases with no gene match: 11. The CDR3 is 16 residues long. CDR3 amino acids: CASSIQAGGPPDTQYF. The DNA for the CDR3 is TGTGCCAGTAGCATCCAGGCGGGAGGGCCCCCAGATACGCAGTATTTT. Full variable domain (missing parts from reference TRBV19 and TRBJ2-3): DGGITQSPKYLFRKEGQNVTLSCEQNLNHDAMYWYRQDPGQGLRLIYYSQIVNDFQKGDIAEGYSVSREKKESFPLTVTSAQKNPTAFYLCASSIQAGGPPDTQYFGPGTRLTVL.

The chain is built from TRBV6-6 and TRBJ1-1; 7 nucleotides match TRBD1. This CDR3 has 11 residues. The junction had 6 bases not matched to a gene; V was cut back by 5 bases and J by 12 bases. The germline CDR1 and CDR2 sequences are MNHNY and SVGAGI (reference sequence). In nucleotides, the CDR3 is TGTGCCAGCAGTATCGACAGGGCATCTTTCTTT. Encoded protein: CASSIDRASFF.

J is TRBJ2-2 and V is TRBV5-1; 9 nucleotides agree with TRBD1. The CDR3 consists of 16 residues. Trimming cost V 1 base and J 4 bases; bases outside gene matches: 5. Germline loops: CDR1 SGHRS, CDR2 YFSETQ. Here the CDR3 reads CASSLPVQGATGELFF. The CDR3 coding sequence is TGCGCCAGCAGCTTGCCCGTACAGGGGGCCACCGGGGAGCTGTTTTTT.

The chain combines TRBV6-1 with TRBJ2-1; the match to TRBD1 covers 7 bases. Germline CDR1 is MNHNS and CDR2 is SASEGT. This CDR3 region has 15 residues. Trimming at V came to 4 bases and at J to 3 bases, leaving 6 bases not matched to a gene. The CDR3 is CASSATGPIYNEQFF. CDR3 DNA sequence: TGTGCCAGCAGTGCGACAGGGCCAATCTACAATGAGCAGTTCTTC.

This rearrangement joins TRBV5-5 to TRBJ1-5; weak D call: TRBD1 (6 bases). The V and J ends lost 0 bases and 6 bases respectively, with 10 bases between them. Germline CDR1 and CDR2: SGHKS and YYEKEE (reference sequence). The CDR3 spans 14 residues. The CDR3 DNA reads TGTGCCAGCAGCTTGGTAGGGGGACTTCAGCCCCAGCATTTT. Translated, it gives CASSLVGGLQPQHF. The whole variable domain, filled in from reference TRBV5-5 and TRBJ1-5, reads DAGVTQSPTHLIKTRGQQVTLRCSPISGHKSVSWYQQVLGQGPQFIFQYYEKEERGRGNFPDRFSARQFPNYSSELNVNALLLGDSALYLCASSLVGGLQPQHFGDGTRLSIL.

The rearrangement links TRBV11-2 to TRBJ2-7; D possibly corresponds to TRBD1 (6 bases). This CDR3 has 15 amino acids. Germline-derived CDR1 and CDR2 are SGHAT and FQNNGV. V lost 5 bases and J 5 bases, leaving 19 bases between the germline ends. Written as DNA, the CDR3 is TGTGCCAGCAGCCTCTCCAGGGGCGGCCTGGACGAGCAGTACTTC. As protein: CASSLSRGGLDEQYF.

This sequence joins TRBV29-1 and TRBJ2-1; 12 nucleotides agree with TRBD2. Trimming cost V 7 bases and J 8 bases; bases outside gene matches: 6. The CDR3 loop spans 13 amino acids. The germline V gene has CDR1 SQVTM and CDR2 ANQGSEA. CDR3 DNA sequence: TGCAGCGCCCTAGCGGGGGGGCCCTATGAGCAGTTCTTC. Translation gives CSALAGGPYEQFF.

This sequence joins TRBV7-2 and TRBJ1-1, with D possibly matching TRBD1 (5 bases). Trimming left V 5 bases short and J 5 bases short, with 15 bases between. CDR1 and CDR2 from the germline V gene are SGHTA and FQGNSA. The CDR3 extends over 14 amino acids. The CDR3 nucleotides read TGTGCCAGCAGCCCGATCGGGGGAGGGACTGAAGCTTTCTTT. Amino acid sequence: CASSPIGGGTEAFF.

J is TRBJ2-2 and V is TRBV6-1; tentatively, D is TRBD1 (6 bases). Trimming took 6 bases from V and 3 from J, leaving 11 bases between them. This CDR3 spans 14 amino acids. Germline loops: CDR1 MNHNS, CDR2 SASEGT. The CDR3 coding sequence is TGTGCCAGCAGATGGACAGTGGACACCGGGGAGCTGTTTTTT. The encoded protein is CASRWTVDTGELFF.

This sequence joins TRBV28 and TRBJ1-6, with TRBD1 identical over 8 bases. V dropped 1 base and J dropped 10; count of bases not matched to a gene: 12. This CDR3 has 17 residues. Germline CDR1 reads MDHEN; CDR2 reads SYDVKM. CDR3 nucleotides: TGTGCCAGCAGTTTATCCCCAGGGGGCGCAAGGTGGTCACCCCTCCACTTT. Translating gives CASSLSPGGARWSPLHF.

The chain recombines TRBV7-2 with TRBJ2-5, with 8 bases aligning to TRBD2. V shed 1 base and J 5 bases; nucleotides not matched to a gene: 12. The CDR3 spans 17 residues. Germline V gene sequence: CDR1 SGHTA, CDR2 FQGNSA. CDR3 region: CASSLDNWPRGGETQYF. The CDR3 DNA sequence: TGTGCCAGCAGCTTAGATAATTGGCCCCGGGGGGGGGAGACCCAGTACTTC.

This chain uses TRBV6-5 with TRBJ2-7; D unresolved. V lost 4 bases and J lost 4, with 8 bases in between. This CDR3 contains 12 residues. Germline V gene lookup returns CDR1 MNHEY and CDR2 SVGAGI. CDR3 amino acids: CASSSKNYEQYF. DNA for the CDR3: TGTGCCAGCAGTTCGAAGAATTACGAGCAGTACTTC.

The rearrangement joins TRBV5-4 to TRBJ1-2, with D maybe TRBD1 (5 bases). Germline loops: CDR1 SGHNT, CDR2 YYREEE (reference sequence). The length of the CDR3 is 16 residues. V was clipped by 4 bases and J by 2 bases, with 18 bases between them. CDR3 sequence reads: CASSEGLRGSNYGYTF. The DNA of the CDR3 is TGTGCCAGCAGCGAGGGATTGAGGGGCTCCAACTATGGCTACACCTTC.

J is TRBJ1-6 and V is TRBV5-5, with D possibly being TRBD1 (5 bases). In germline, CDR1 is SGHKS, CDR2 YYEKEE (reference sequence). V dropped 4 bases and J dropped 12 bases, with 26 bases sitting between them. This CDR3 has 17 amino acids. The CDR3 coding sequence is TGTGCCAGCAGCCGACCGGAGATGCAGGGAGGAAGTCTACCCCTCCACTTT. Encoded protein: CASSRPEMQGGSLPLHF. Using reference TRBV5-5 and TRBJ1-6 for the parts outside the CDR3, the full variable domain is DAGVTQSPTHLIKTRGQQVTLRCSPISGHKSVSWYQQVLGQGPQFIFQYYEKEERGRGNFPDRFSARQFPNYSSELNVNALLLGDSALYLCASSRPEMQGGSLPLHFGNGTRLTVT.

The chain couples TRBV7-9 to TRBJ2-7; D call uncertain. The germline V gene encodes CDR1 SEHNR and CDR2 FQNEAQ (reference sequence). CDR3 size: 13 residues. V lost 1 base, J lost 7 bases, and 11 bases lay in between. The CDR3 loop reads CASSLVVGREQYF. The CDR3 DNA follows: TGTGCCAGCAGCTTAGTCGTTGGCAGGGAGCAGTACTTC. Combining the CDR3 with reference TRBV7-9 and TRBJ2-7 gives the whole variable domain DTGVSQNPRHKITKRGQNVTFRCDPISEHNRLYWYRQTLGQGPEFLTYFQNEAQLEKSRLLSDRFSAERPKGSFSTLEIQRTEQGDSAMYLCASSLVVGREQYFGPGTRLTVT.

There are a few counts of this clone. The chain couples TRBV2 to TRBJ1-2; TRBD1 matches 11 bases. This CDR3 comprises 14 residues. Trimming at V came to 6 bases and at J to 2 bases, leaving 2 bases not matched to a gene. Germline assignment: CDR1 SNHLY and CDR2 FYNNEI. CDR3 region: CASRGDRGNYGYTF. CDR3 coding DNA: TGTGCCAGCAGGGGGGACAGGGGGAACTATGGCTACACCTTC.

The rearrangement links TRBV9 to TRBJ2-1, with 11 bases fitting TRBD2. Germline V lookup: CDR1 SGDLS, CDR2 YYNGEE. The CDR3 is 17 amino acids. The V and J ends lost 0 bases and 8 bases, in that order; junction bases with no gene match: 10. CDR3 sequence reads: CASSVDPGLAGPYEQFF. CDR3 nucleotide sequence: TGTGCCAGCAGCGTAGACCCCGGACTAGCGGGTCCCTATGAGCAGTTCTTC.